These 12 T cell receptor beta chains were sequenced from one sample in a study of blood T cell repertoires in COVID-19. Only in-frame clones appear in the TCRdb table, and some are missing; sequencing was by immunoSEQ multiplex PCR. The sample has about 280,000 clones, around 85% seen once; the top ten hold 2% to 3%. The material sequenced was PBMCs or T cells enriched from blood (not recorded which). These receptors originate from a woman aged 45-59 years who had recovered from COVID-19.

V gene TRBV7-2 combines with J gene TRBJ2-1; D remains unclear. The CDR3 runs to 12 residues. V lost 4 bases, J lost 10 bases, and 11 bases lay in between. Germline V gene lookup returns CDR1 SGHTA and CDR2 FQGNSA. CDR3 sequence: CASSSDIWEQFF. The CDR3 DNA sequence: TGTGCCAGCAGCTCCGACATATGGGAGCAGTTCTTC.

This sequence joins TRBV28 and TRBJ1-4; unclear D gene. Trimming left V 2 bases short and J 7 bases short, with 14 bases between. The CDR3 contains 15 residues. Germline CDR1 reads MDHEN; CDR2 reads SYDVKM. As DNA, the CDR3 is TGTGCCAGCAGTTTACCGTTACTCCCAGGTGAAAAACTGTTTTTT. It is translated as CASSLPLLPGEKLFF.

The chain joins TRBV10-1 to TRBJ1-5; D is perhaps TRBD1 (6 bases). The CDR3 length is 16 residues. CDR1 and CDR2 from the germline V gene are WNHNN and SYGVQD (reference sequence). Trimming left V 4 bases short and J 1 base short, with 14 bases between. CDR3 sequence: CASSGKRTESNQPQHF. CDR3 DNA: TGCGCCAGCAGTGGTAAGCGGACAGAAAGCAATCAGCCCCAGCATTTT.

The V call is TRBV9, the J call TRBJ2-2; D perhaps matches TRBD2 (6 bases). This CDR3 spans 14 amino acids. Per germline, CDR1 SGDLS and CDR2 YYNGEE. V was trimmed by 3 bases and J by 4 bases, leaving 10 bases between them. CDR3 amino acids: CASSGTRGTGELFF. The DNA of the CDR3 is TGTGCCAGCAGCGGAACGCGGGGCACCGGGGAGCTGTTTTTT.

The V call is TRBV20-1, the J call TRBJ1-3, with no clear D. Trimming removed 5 bases from V and 4 bases from J, with 6 bases in between. Germline CDR1 reads DFQATT; CDR2 reads SNEGSKA (reference sequence). The length of the CDR3 is 11 residues. DNA of the CDR3: TGCAGTGCTGGCCCGGGAAACACCATATATTTT. This translates into CSAGPGNTIYF.

The chain links TRBV9 to TRBJ2-3, with D possibly being TRBD1 (5 bases). The CDR3 covers 14 residues. V shed 4 bases and J shed 1 base, with 10 bases lying between them. Germline assignment: CDR1 SGDLS and CDR2 YYNGEE. CDR3 DNA: TGTGCCAGCAGCCCCCAGACAGGCACAGATACGCAGTATTTT. It codes for CASSPQTGTDTQYF.

This clone has just one count. The rearrangement joins TRBV2 to TRBJ2-5; D might be TRBD2 (5 bases). CDR1 is SNHLY and CDR2 is FYNNEI in the germline V gene. The CDR3 is 11 residues long. The V gene lost 6 bases and the J gene lost 3 bases, with 5 bases spanning the gap. CDR3 coding DNA: TGTGCCAGCAGGGAGGAAGAGACCCAGTACTTC. Encoded protein: CASREEETQYF.

This chain uses TRBV5-1 with TRBJ2-3; 8 bases are a match to TRBD1. CDR3 size: 16 residues. V lost 3 bases to trimming and J lost 4 bases; unmatched junction nucleotides: 10. Per germline, CDR1 SGHRS and CDR2 YFSETQ. CDR3 sequence (DNA): TGCGCCAGCAGCTCGGGACAGGAATTATTGTCAGATACGCAGTATTTT. It codes for CASSSGQELLSDTQYF.

In DNA form, the CDR3 reads TGTGCCAGCAGCTTAGTCAGTCAGGGGAGCTCACCCCTCCACTTT. Amino acid sequence: CASSLVSQGSSPLHF. The J gene is TRBJ1-6, the V gene TRBV7-2; TRBD1 might be the D (6 bases). CDR3 length: 15 residues. Germline V gene lookup returns CDR1 SGHTA and CDR2 FQGNSA. The V and J ends lost 1 base and 10 bases respectively, with 14 bases between them.

The V and J genes are TRBV4-2 and TRBJ2-1; 12 bases match TRBD2. V gave up 0 bases and J gave up 7 bases; unmatched junction bases: 10. The CDR3 loop spans 18 amino acids. Germline CDR1 reads LGHNA; CDR2 reads YNFKEQ. The CDR3 reads CASSQEGLAGGRGNEQFF. The CDR3 bases are TGTGCCAGCAGCCAAGAAGGTCTAGCGGGGGGGAGAGGGAATGAGCAGTTCTTC.

CDR3 sequence (DNA): TGTGCCAGTAGTACTCCCGGACTGCAAGAGACCCAGTACTTC. Protein: CASSTPGLQETQYF. This chain connects TRBV19 to TRBJ2-5, with a tentative D call TRBD2 (5 bases). The CDR3 spans 14 residues. V dropped 4 bases and J dropped 2 bases, with 11 bases sitting between them. Per germline, CDR1 LNHDA and CDR2 SQIVND (reference sequence).

This clone showed up just once. This chain joins TRBV5-1 and TRBJ2-7; the match to TRBD2 covers 10 bases. The CDR3 is made up of 14 amino acids. The germline V gene has CDR1 SGHRS and CDR2 YFSETQ. The V segment lost 5 bases and the J segment 0 bases; nucleotides outside the gene matches: 2. The CDR3 protein is CASSQRGGSYEQYF. The DNA for the CDR3 is TGCGCCAGCAGTCAGCGGGGGGGCTCCTACGAGCAGTACTTC.